These 28 T cell receptor beta chains were all obtained from the same sample, sequenced in a study of T cell repertoires in cytomegalovirus infection. Via MiXCR, TCRdb re-called the reads, giving one row per CDR3 protein. The sample lists about 98,000 distinct CDR3 sequences; 16% were seen once. The sequenced material came from PBMCs. All receptors come from a human donor in good health (CMV status not recorded). Some clones in this sample may be carry-over from other donors' samples.

About this clonotype: With a much larger clone just one base away, this may be a read error. This chain connects TRBV11-2 to TRBJ1-1, with D perhaps TRBD1 (5 bases). Germline loops: CDR1 SGHAT, CDR2 FQNNGV. The CDR3 runs 13 residues. V lost 9 bases and J lost 3, with 14 bases in between. The CDR3 sequence: CASPGGEHTEAFF. In nucleotides, the CDR3 is TGTGCCAGTCCTGGGGGGGAGCACACTGAAGCTTTCTTT.

The chain uses TRBV7-3 and TRBJ2-1; perhaps D is TRBD1 or TRBD2 (5 bases each). CDR3 length: 14 residues. CDR1 and CDR2 (germline): SGHTA, FQGTGA. The V and J ends lost 2 bases and 7 bases respectively, with 12 bases between them. CDR3 amino acids: CASSLGTPANEQFF. As DNA, the CDR3 is TGTGCCAGCAGCTTAGGGACCCCGGCTAATGAGCAGTTCTTC.

This clonotype has more than one count but fewer than ten. A much larger clone lies a single base off, so this may be a read error. The V and J genes are TRBV7-2 and TRBJ2-5; TRBD2 might be the D (6 bases). The CDR3 is 13 amino acids. Germline V gene sequence: CDR1 SGHTA, CDR2 FQGNSA. CDR3 sequence reads: CASSFRDSGAHYF. The DNA of the CDR3 is TGTGCCAGCAGCTTTCGGGACTCTGGGGCCCATTACTTC.

This clonotype came up many times. The chain's CDR3 is CASSIANSGIGGYTF. The CDR3 bases are TGTGCCAGCAGCATCGCAAATTCAGGGATCGGAGGCTACACCTTC. V gene TRBV7-2 combines with J gene TRBJ1-2; TRBD1 might be the D (5 bases). V was shortened by 5 bases and J by 8 bases, with 21 bases between the two germline ends. Germline CDR1 reads SGHTA; CDR2 reads FQGNSA. This CDR3 spans 15 amino acids.

This clonotype was recorded a few times. V and J are TRBV7-3 and TRBJ1-1; D not certain. This CDR3 comprises 14 residues. Germline values: CDR1 SGHTA, CDR2 FQGTGA. V lost 5 bases, J lost 1 base, and 11 bases lay in between. The CDR3 DNA sequence: TGTGCCAGCAGCCTCGGCAGCCCGAACACTGAAGCTTTCTTT. Encoded protein: CASSLGSPNTEAFF.

This clonotype came up many times. The rearrangement uses TRBV7-2 and TRBJ1-4, with 7 nucleotides matching TRBD1. There are 15 residues in the CDR3. The V and J ends lost 5 bases and 5 bases, in that order; junction bases with no gene match: 8. The germline V gene has CDR1 SGHTA and CDR2 FQGNSA. Written as DNA, the CDR3 is TGTGCCAGCAGCCCCACCCGGGACAGAAATGAAAAACTGTTTTTT. Amino acid sequence: CASSPTRDRNEKLFF.

This clonotype has ten or more counts. V usage is TRBV6-1 and J usage is TRBJ1-5; possibly TRBD1 for D (5 bases). V was trimmed by 10 bases and J by 3 bases, leaving 16 bases between them. The CDR3 runs to 14 residues. Per germline, CDR1 MNHNS and CDR2 SASEGT. The CDR3 is CATSPGEFNQPQHF. For the CDR3, the DNA is TGTGCCACCTCACCGGGGGAGTTCAATCAGCCCCAGCATTTT.

The V and J genes are TRBV12-3 or TRBV12-4 and TRBJ1-5; the D gene is possibly TRBD1 (6 bases). Deletions cut 4 bases from V and 7 bases from J, with 8 bases between. The CDR3 runs to 12 residues. The CDR3 spells CASSSGQQPQHF. In DNA form, the CDR3 reads TGTGCCAGCAGTTCTGGACAGCAGCCCCAGCATTTT.

CDR3 DNA sequence: TGCGCCAGCAGCTTGGCCCCCGACAGCAATGAGCAGTTCTTC. Translation: CASSLAPDSNEQFF. The chain recombines TRBV5-1 with TRBJ2-1; D may be TRBD1 (5 bases). Germline CDR1 is SGHRS and CDR2 is YFSETQ. The CDR3 totals 14 residues. Deletions cut 0 bases from V and 6 bases from J, with 10 bases between.

In its sample, this clonotype was seen many times. The chain couples TRBV14 to TRBJ1-2; possibly TRBD1 for D (6 bases). Germline CDR1 and CDR2: SGHDN and FVKESK. V was clipped by 2 bases and J by 5 bases, with 18 bases between them. This CDR3 region has 16 residues. Written as DNA, the CDR3 is TGTGCCAGCAGCCAACGGACTGGAAGGACAGAATATGGCTACACCTTC. Translation: CASSQRTGRTEYGYTF. The variable domain in full, completed from reference TRBV14 and TRBJ1-2, reads EAGVTQFPSHSVIEKGQTVTLRCDPISGHDNLYWYRRVMGKEIKFLLHFVKESKQDESGMPNNRFLAERTGGTYSTLKVQPAELEDSGVYFCASSQRTGRTEYGYTFGSGTRLTVV.

This clonotype has ten or more counts. Compared with germline, one end of the junction differs, possibly owing to a read error. The chain combines TRBV7-2 with TRBJ2-1, with D maybe TRBD2 (6 bases). In germline, CDR1 is SGHTA, CDR2 FQGNSA. The CDR3 is 13 amino acids. As DNA, the CDR3 is TGTGCCAGCAGGTTAGGAGGGGCCAATGAGCAGTTCTTC. Amino acid sequence: CASRLGGANEQFF. Full variable domain (outside the CDR3, taken from reference TRBV7-2 and TRBJ2-1): GAGVSQSPSNKVTEKGKDVELRCDPISGHTALYWYRQSLGQGLEFLIYFQGNSAPDKSGLPSDRFSAERTGGSVSTLTIQRTQQEDSAVYLCASRLGGANEQFFGPGTRLTVL.

This clonotype was picked up many times. This chain joins TRBV11-2 and TRBJ2-7; D call uncertain. Germline values: CDR1 SGHAT, CDR2 FQNNGV. Trimming took 4 bases from V and 2 from J, leaving 12 bases between them. This CDR3 contains 14 residues. The CDR3 reads CASSSLRHPYEQYF. The CDR3 DNA reads as TGTGCCAGCAGCTCCCTTCGACACCCCTACGAGCAGTACTTC.

This clonotype showed up many times. The V call is TRBV28, the J call TRBJ2-3; no clear D. Per germline, CDR1 MDHEN and CDR2 SYDVKM. V lost 5 bases and J lost 0, with 9 bases in between. The CDR3 sequence is 14 residues long. Here the CDR3 reads CASSPRPSTDTQYF. The CDR3 region has the DNA TGTGCCAGCAGTCCTCGGCCTAGCACAGATACGCAGTATTTT.

This clonotype has just a few counts. The chain recombines TRBV9 with TRBJ2-3; 9 bases align to TRBD2. V gave up 3 bases and J gave up 2 bases; unmatched junction bases: 13. CDR3 length: 18 residues. CDR1 SGDLS and CDR2 YYNGEE come from the germline V gene. The CDR3 region is CASSARPGTSRSTDTQYF. Here the CDR3 DNA reads TGTGCCAGCAGCGCGAGACCCGGGACTAGCAGATCCACAGATACGCAGTATTTT.

The gene calls are TRBV7-6 and TRBJ2-3; TRBD1 might be the D (6 bases). V lost 5 bases and J lost 4, with 16 bases in between. CDR1 and CDR2 (germline): SGHVS, FNYEAQ. The CDR3 is 15 amino acids. CDR3 nucleotides: TGTGCCAGCAGCCCCAGGGGTCTACAGGCAGATACGCAGTATTTT. The encoded protein is CASSPRGLQADTQYF.

With regard to this clonotype: A much larger clone differs by one base, so this may be a read error. The V call is TRBV7-2, the J call TRBJ2-3; 9 positions match TRBD2. The CDR3 has 17 amino acids. Germline V lookup: CDR1 SGHTA, CDR2 FQGNSA. The CDR3 DNA is TGTGCCAGCAGCTTAGCCCTGACTAGCGGATTCACAAATACGCAGTATTTT. This translates into CASSLALTSGFTNTQYF.

The genes are TRBV4-3 and TRBJ1-2; D is undetermined. The CDR3 runs 15 residues. Per germline, CDR1 LGHNA and CDR2 YSLEER. Trimming removed 0 bases from V and 4 bases from J, with 12 bases in between. CDR3 DNA sequence: TGCGCCAGCAGCCAAGAGTTCGGGGTGGGCTATGGCTACACCTTC. Translated, it gives CASSQEFGVGYGYTF.

Ten or more counts support this clonotype. The CDR3: CASRNRRTGGLNQPQHF. DNA of the CDR3: TGTGCCAGCAGGAATAGAAGGACAGGGGGCTTGAATCAGCCCCAGCATTTT. The chain links TRBV7-9 to TRBJ1-5, with TRBD1 identical over 11 bases. The CDR3 spans 17 residues. Per the germline V gene, CDR1 is SEHNR and CDR2 is FQNEAQ (reference sequence). V lost 6 bases and J lost 4; bases outside the gene matches: 11.

On this clonotype: Possible read error: a much larger clone is one base away. V is TRBV4-2 and J is TRBJ2-7; 7 nucleotides align to TRBD2. This CDR3 comprises 15 residues. Germline trimming cut 2 bases from V and 6 bases from J; bases unmatched to any gene: 10. Germline V gene data show CDR1 as LGHNA and CDR2 as YNFKEQ. The CDR3 nucleotides read TGTGCCAGCAGCCAAACGACTAGCAGCTTGGGCGAGCAGTACTTC. Translation gives CASSQTTSSLGEQYF.

At least ten counts were recorded for this clonotype. The CDR3 sequence is CASSLGRPTSESPLHF. CDR3 nucleotide sequence: TGTGCCAGCAGCTTAGGGAGGCCCACATCGGAATCACCCCTCCACTTT. The V call is TRBV7-9, the J call TRBJ1-6, with D uncertain. Germline V lookup: CDR1 SEHNR, CDR2 FQNEAQ (reference sequence). This CDR3 is 16 amino acids long. Trimming took off 1 base at V and 10 bases at J, with 17 bases between the two ends.

This clonotype was detected ten times or more. The chain recombines TRBV7-6 with TRBJ2-1, with D tentatively TRBD2 (5 bases). Trimming cost V 1 base and J 10 bases, with 20 bases left between them. The CDR3 loop spans 16 amino acids. Germline values: CDR1 SGHVS, CDR2 FNYEAQ. This chain's CDR3 is CASSLGPSGTVGEQFF. The CDR3 DNA follows: TGTGCCAGCAGCTTAGGCCCATCGGGAACAGTAGGGGAGCAGTTCTTC.

This chain's CDR3 is CASSEEVGVTEAFF. DNA for the CDR3: TGTGCCAGCAGTGAAGAGGTGGGCGTCACTGAAGCTTTCTTT. The chain couples TRBV2 to TRBJ1-1; no reliable D call. The CDR3 is 14 residues long. Looked up from germline, CDR1 is SNHLY and CDR2 is FYNNEI. Trimming stripped 1 base from V and 4 bases from J, with 10 bases between.

CDR3 coding DNA: TGTGCCATCAGTGAGTCAGCCCGGGTCCAAGAGACCCAGTACTTC. This gives the protein CAISESARVQETQYF. The rearrangement joins TRBV10-3 to TRBJ2-5; the D is unclear. The germline V gene encodes CDR1 ENHRY and CDR2 SYGVKD. CDR3 length: 15 amino acids. V was clipped by 0 bases and J by 1 base, with 9 bases between them.

This clonotype was picked up many times. CDR3 in DNA: TGTGCCAGCGGTCAGGGGGCGAGGAACACTGAAGCTTTCTTT. This sequence encodes CASGQGARNTEAFF. The chain links TRBV7-2 to TRBJ1-1; 8 bases are shared with TRBD1. This CDR3 spans 14 amino acids. After removal of 8 bases from V and 1 base from J, the junction contained 6 bases not matched to a gene. CDR1 SGHTA and CDR2 FQGNSA come from the germline V gene.

This clonotype has at least ten counts. The chain is built from TRBV7-2 and TRBJ1-4; no reliable D call. The germline V and J ends were trimmed by 1 base and 3 bases, with 9 bases remaining between them. This CDR3 is 15 amino acids long. In germline, CDR1 is SGHTA, CDR2 FQGNSA. The CDR3 sequence: CASSLGYQPNEKLFF. The CDR3 bases are TGTGCCAGCAGCTTAGGGTACCAGCCTAATGAAAAACTGTTTTTT.

This clonotype was observed at least ten times. The chain employs TRBV12-3 or TRBV12-4 and TRBJ1-6; D is unclear. The CDR3 runs 14 residues. V shed 2 bases and J shed 7 bases, with 9 bases lying between them. CDR3 nucleotide sequence: TGTGCCAGCAGTTTACAAGAAGGCAATTCACCCCTCCACTTT. It yields the protein CASSLQEGNSPLHF.

On this clonotype: A read error is likely, as this CDR3 ends without the conserved phenylalanine or tryptophan. This chain links TRBV7-4 with TRBJ2-3; D not certain. With 1 base removed from V and 4 bases from J, the gap between germline ends came to 12 bases. Germline V gene data show CDR1 as SGHVT and CDR2 as SQSDAQ. This CDR3 has 15 residues. CDR3 residues: CASSLGGSKADTQYS. The DNA for the CDR3 is TGTGCCAGCAGCTTAGGGGGATCCAAGGCAGATACGCAGTATTCT.

This clonotype was found many times. V gene TRBV28 combines with J gene TRBJ1-5; a weak D match, TRBD1 (6 bases). Germline CDR1 MDHEN, CDR2 SYDVKM. The CDR3 length is 17 residues. Between the trimmed V and J ends, which lost 7 bases and 4 bases, there was a span of 23 bases. The CDR3 region has the DNA TGTGCCAGCAAATTGGGGGGGCTAGGTAGGGGGAATCAGCCCCAGCATTTT. The encoded protein is CASKLGGLGRGNQPQHF. Filled out from reference TRBV28 and TRBJ1-5, the complete variable domain reads DVKVTQSSRYLVKRTGEKVFLECVQDMDHENMFWYRQDPGLGLRLIYFSYDVKMKEKGDIPEGYSVSREKKERFSLILESASTNQTSMYLCASKLGGLGRGNQPQHFGDGTRLSIL.